These T cell receptor beta chains were read from a single sample in a study of CD8 T cells in Susac syndrome. In TCRdb, the immunoSEQ multiplex PCR reads were re-called with MiXCR into one record per CDR3 protein. The sample shows approximately 19,000 distinct CDR3 sequences, 90% to 95% of them seen only once. The sequenced sample was CD8+ T cells from PBMCs. These receptors all come from a human donor in good health. The CDR3 runs from the conserved cysteine through the conserved F or W. The D gene is left open where the match is weak.

J gene: TRBJ2-7; D gene: NA; V gene: TRBV6-1; CDR3 DNA: TGTGCCAGCATCCCGAGGCGACAGCGCTACGAGCAGTACTTC; CDR3 protein: CASIPRRQRYEQYF
J gene: TRBJ2-5; D gene: NA; V gene: TRBV3-1; CDR3 DNA: TGTGCCAGCAGCCAAGGCTTCGGTGTCCCCCAAGAGACCCAGTACTTC; CDR3 protein: CASSQGFGVPQETQYF
J gene: TRBJ2-3; D gene: NA; V gene: TRBV27; CDR3 DNA: TGTGCCAGCAGTTTACCCTCCAGCACAGATACGCAGTATTTT; CDR3 protein: CASSLPSSTDTQYF
J gene: TRBJ2-3; D gene: NA; V gene: TRBV28; CDR3 DNA: TGTGCCAGCAAAGGTACAGATACGCAGTATTTT; CDR3 protein: CASKGTDTQYF
J gene: TRBJ2-1; D gene: NA; V gene: TRBV29-1; CDR3 DNA: TGCAGCGCGGAAATGGTCAATGAGCAGTTCTTC; CDR3 protein: CSAEMVNEQFF
J gene: TRBJ2-1; D gene: NA; V gene: TRBV7-6; CDR3 DNA: TGTGCCAGCAGCTTGGGACTCCTGGGCGGCAATGAGCAGTTCTTC; CDR3 protein: CASSLGLLGGNEQFF
J gene: TRBJ2-5; D gene: NA; V gene: TRBV7-2; CDR3 DNA: TGTGCCAGCAGCTACTCAGGGTGGGGGAGGGAGACCCAGTACTTC; CDR3 protein: CASSYSGWGRETQYF
J gene: TRBJ2-2; D gene: NA; V gene: TRBV7-9; CDR3 DNA: TGTGCCAGCGCGCTACCGAACAGGGACCCCACCGGGGAGCTGTTTTTT; CDR3 protein: CASALPNRDPTGELFF
J gene: TRBJ2-1; D gene: NA; V gene: TRBV5-1; CDR3 DNA: TGCGCCAGCAGCCCGGGCCGGGATGAGCAGTTCTTC; CDR3 protein: CASSPGRDEQFF
J gene: TRBJ2-3; D gene: NA; V gene: TRBV7-9; CDR3 DNA: TGTGCCAGCAGCTTCGCGGGCGTCACAGATACGCAGTATTTT; CDR3 protein: CASSFAGVTDTQYF
J gene: TRBJ2-1; D gene: TRBD2; V gene: TRBV27; CDR3 DNA: TGTGCCAGCAGTTTATTAGCGGGGGACAACAATGAGCAGTTCTTC; CDR3 protein: CASSLLAGDNNEQFF
J gene: TRBJ1-5; D gene: TRBD1; V gene: TRBV5-1; CDR3 DNA: TGCGCCAGCAGTCTGACAGGGGACAATCAGCCCCAGCATTTT; CDR3 protein: CASSLTGDNQPQHF
J gene: TRBJ2-7; D gene: NA; V gene: TRBV7-8; CDR3 DNA: TGTGCCAGCAGCTTACCATTAGGGGGGGCCTACGAGCAGTACTTC; CDR3 protein: CASSLPLGGAYEQYF
J gene: TRBJ2-7; D gene: NA; V gene: TRBV28; CDR3 DNA: TGTGCCAGCAGTCCCCCTGCGAACGAGCAGTACTTC; CDR3 protein: CASSPPANEQYF
J gene: TRBJ2-5; D gene: NA; V gene: TRBV10-1; CDR3 DNA: TGCGCCAGTCCCTCGGGGGAGACCCAGTACTTC; CDR3 protein: CASPSGETQYF
J gene: TRBJ2-3; D gene: NA; V gene: TRBV4-1; CDR3 DNA: TGCGCCAGCAGCCAGGAACCGGCGAGCACAGATACGCAGTATTTT; CDR3 protein: CASSQEPASTDTQYF
J gene: TRBJ2-5; D gene: TRBD2; V gene: TRBV27; CDR3 DNA: TGTGCCAGCACCTCCCGGAGTAGCGGGAGGGCCTGGGAAGAGACCCAGTACTTC; CDR3 protein: CASTSRSSGRAWEETQYF
J gene: TRBJ2-2; D gene: NA; V gene: TRBV28; CDR3 DNA: TGTGCCAGCAGTCCCCAGCCTGGCCCAGCGGCTCTTCTGGAGCTGTTTTTT; CDR3 protein: CASSPQPGPAALLELFF
J gene: TRBJ2-1; D gene: NA; V gene: TRBV6-2/TRBV6-3; CDR3 DNA: TGTGCCAGCACCGAGACGAGCTCCTACAATGAGCAGTTCTTC; CDR3 protein: CASTETSSYNEQFF